This TCR beta chain was captured by sequencing in a study of CD4 T cells in relation to SARS-CoV-2 and coronaviruses. Notes on this clone: Antigen specificity is unknown.

The unexposed donors gave CD4+ T cells in about 2010-2019, prior to COVID-19. The cells were cultured for 10 days before CD4+ T cells were isolated. Testing used SARS-CoV-2 S/N and four cold-coronavirus spikes on unexposed-donor CD4+ T cells, cells permitting. There are 16 residues in the CDR3. Looked up from germline, CDR1 is SGHVS and CDR2 is FQNEAQ. V lost 5 bases and J lost 3; bases outside the gene matches: 7. Sequencing was performed with immunoSEQ multiplex PCR; in TCRdb, only in-frame clones are kept and a portion is missing. Of 25,000 to 30,000 clones in the sample, roughly three quarters are singletons; the top ten hold 16%. Overall study findings and caveats: Samples before the pandemic and after infection were not matched within any donor. Crossreactive clones expanded significantly less to SARS-CoV-2 than monoreactive clones.

The genes are TRBV7-8 and TRBJ2-2; TRBD1 matches at 9 bases. This sequence originates from a human donor in good health. Sequenced: CD4+ T cells from PBMCs, cultured in vitro. The CDR3 DNA reads TGTGCCAGCAGCAACTACAGGGGGCCCGACACCGGGGAGCTGTTTTTT. Translating gives CASSNYRGPDTGELFF.